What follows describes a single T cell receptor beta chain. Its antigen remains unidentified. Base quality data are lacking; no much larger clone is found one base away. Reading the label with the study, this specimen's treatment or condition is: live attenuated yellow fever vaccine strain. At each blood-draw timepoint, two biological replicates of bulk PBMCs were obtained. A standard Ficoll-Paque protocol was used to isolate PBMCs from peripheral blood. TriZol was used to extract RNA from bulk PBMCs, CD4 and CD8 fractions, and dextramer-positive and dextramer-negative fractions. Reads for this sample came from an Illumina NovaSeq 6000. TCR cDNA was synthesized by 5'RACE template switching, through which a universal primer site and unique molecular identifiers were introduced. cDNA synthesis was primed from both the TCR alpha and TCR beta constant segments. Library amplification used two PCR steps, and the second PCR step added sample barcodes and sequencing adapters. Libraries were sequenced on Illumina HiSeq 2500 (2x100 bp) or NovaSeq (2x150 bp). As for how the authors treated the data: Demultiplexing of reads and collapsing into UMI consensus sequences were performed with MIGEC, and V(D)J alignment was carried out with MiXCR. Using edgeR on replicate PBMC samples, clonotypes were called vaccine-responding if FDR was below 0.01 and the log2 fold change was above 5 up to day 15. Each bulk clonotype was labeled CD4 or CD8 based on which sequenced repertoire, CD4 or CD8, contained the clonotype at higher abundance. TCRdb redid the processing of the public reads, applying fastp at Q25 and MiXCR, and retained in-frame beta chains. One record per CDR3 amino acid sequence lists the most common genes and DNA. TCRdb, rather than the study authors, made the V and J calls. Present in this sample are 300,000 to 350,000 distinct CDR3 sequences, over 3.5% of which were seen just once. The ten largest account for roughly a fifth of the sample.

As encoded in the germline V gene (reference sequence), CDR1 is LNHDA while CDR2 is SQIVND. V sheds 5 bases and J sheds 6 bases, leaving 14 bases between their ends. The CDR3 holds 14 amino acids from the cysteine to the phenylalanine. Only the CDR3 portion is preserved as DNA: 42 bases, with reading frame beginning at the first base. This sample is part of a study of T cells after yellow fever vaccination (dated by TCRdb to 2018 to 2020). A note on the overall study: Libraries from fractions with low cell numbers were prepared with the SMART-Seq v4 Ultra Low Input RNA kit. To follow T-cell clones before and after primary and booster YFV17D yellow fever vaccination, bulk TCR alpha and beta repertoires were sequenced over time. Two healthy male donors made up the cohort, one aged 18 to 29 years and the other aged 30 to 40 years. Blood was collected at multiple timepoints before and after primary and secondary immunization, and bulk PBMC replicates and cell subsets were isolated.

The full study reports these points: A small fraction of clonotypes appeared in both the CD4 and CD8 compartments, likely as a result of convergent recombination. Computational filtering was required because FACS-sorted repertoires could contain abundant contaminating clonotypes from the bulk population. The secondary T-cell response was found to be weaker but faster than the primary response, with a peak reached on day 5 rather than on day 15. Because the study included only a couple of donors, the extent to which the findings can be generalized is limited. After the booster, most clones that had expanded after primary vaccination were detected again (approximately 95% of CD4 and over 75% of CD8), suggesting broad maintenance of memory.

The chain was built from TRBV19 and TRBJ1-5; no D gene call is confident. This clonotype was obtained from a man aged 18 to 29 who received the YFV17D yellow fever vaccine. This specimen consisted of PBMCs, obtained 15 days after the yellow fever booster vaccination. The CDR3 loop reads CASSLPATSQPQHF. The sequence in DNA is TGTGCCAGTAGTCTCCCCGCGACCTCTCAGCCCCAGCATTTT.